This T cell receptor beta chain was retrieved from a study of blood T cell repertoires in COVID-19. Looking at the study overall: Some COVID-19 samples were acute and others convalescent; all came from the United States, Italy and Spain. The cDNA or gDNA used as material had been derived from T cells, B-cell-depleted T cells, or PBMCs.

Authors' data handling: For nucleated cells, counts were estimated from reference gene primer amplification. This table comes from immunoSEQ multiplex PCR, and its TCRdb copy is limited to in-frame clones, with some not included. From that table come the V and J calls and clone size; the DNA was used to work out D and trimming. This table holds around 130,000 clones, about 84% found once. Trimming removed 0 bases from V and 0 bases from J, with 7 bases in between. The germline CDR1 and CDR2 sequences are MRHNA and SNTAGT. CDR3 length: 15 residues. This receptor was identified in a woman aged 60-75 years with acute or convalescent COVID-19. The sequencing sample was made of peripheral blood. The chain recombines TRBV6-4 with TRBJ2-3, with TRBD1 as a possible D gene (6 bases). CDR3 residues: CASSDSRGSTDTQYF. The CDR3 DNA reads as TGTGCCAGCAGTGACTCCAGGGGTAGCACAGATACGCAGTATTTT.